Listed here is a single T cell receptor (beta chain). Its antigen is unknown. The CDR3 has 15 residues. Trimming cost V 5 bases and J 2 bases; bases outside gene matches: 5. Germline assignment: CDR1 LNHDA and CDR2 SQIVND (reference sequence). This entry comes from a study of graft-versus-host responses after intestinal transplantation. As for the study in general: Transplant recipients had multivisceral, liver-intestinal, or isolated intestinal grafts. After anti-thymocyte globulin induction, recipients took tacrolimus and steroids for 2 to 3 years.

Clones were read by immunoSEQ multiplex PCR, and TCRdb kept only the in-frame ones, dropping some. The sample yields some 14,000 clones, around 87% seen once. Sampling of post-transplant bone marrow used the posterior iliac crest or another site. Broader study findings: Recipient-marrow GvH clones were detected, some having first appeared in ileum or blood.

This chain connects TRBV19 to TRBJ1-5; 8 bases are a match to TRBD1. The receptor was derived from a human patient who received an intestinal transplant, so some T cells may come from the graft donor. Sequencing used bone marrow, obtained around 120 days after intestinal transplantation. CDR3 residues: CASSSDRVGNQPQHF. The CDR3 bases are TGTGCCAGTAGTTCGGACAGGGTGGGCAATCAGCCCCAGCATTTT.